This T cell receptor (beta chain) was obtained from a study of shared clonotypes between healthy human individuals. Investigators divided CD4+ cells into CD45RA+ naive and CD45RA-negative memory subsets. As to this clone: The target antigen is unknown.

Clones were sequenced by immunoSEQ multiplex PCR, and TCRdb holds only the in-frame ones, with some missing. The sample lists around 1.6 million clones; 95% to 99% were seen once. The V end lost 5 bases, the J end lost 3 bases, and 10 bases lay between the germline ends. The germline gives CDR1 SQVTM, CDR2 ANQGSEA. This CDR3 has 12 amino acids. General study points: The authors sampled blood alone, and tissue repertoires likely differ.

This TCR came from a man aged 30 to 45 in good health. This chain uses TRBV29-1 with TRBJ1-1; no firm D call. Sequencing was done on a sample of naive CD4+ T cells sorted from blood. The subset: CD45RA+ positively selected. The CDR3 DNA sequence: TGCAGCGTTACAACGGGGTACACTGAAGCTTTCTTT. This gives the protein CSVTTGYTEAFF.